This T cell receptor beta chain was recovered during a study of spatial heterogeneity in lung cancer. Looking at the study overall: Each distinct TCR and UMI combination averaged more than ten appearances in raw reads. Overall study findings and caveats: The counts of expanded TCRs, ubiquitous and regional, tracked ubiquitous and regional nonsynonymous mutations, respectively. Tumor mutation count correlated with how many alpha and beta TCRs expanded intratumorally.

Germline values: CDR1 SQVTM, CDR2 ANQGSEA. V was pared by 7 bases and J by 4 bases, with 2 bases of the junction left unmatched. This CDR3 is built from 12 residues. Time point described: sample taken at primary tumor resection. In each case, whole RNA from tumor, nontumor lung or frozen PBMC was sequenced unsorted. This clonotype was observed a handful of times. Its antigen is unidentified. TCR cDNA molecules each had a unique molecular identifier. TCRdb used MiXCR to reprocess the 5' RACE reads, holding one entry per CDR3 protein. The sample carries 20,000 to 30,000 distinct CDR3 sequences, 8.8% recorded once.

Specimen: lung tumor tissue, collected at surgery. The rearrangement uses TRBV29-1 and TRBJ2-5; TRBD1 agrees at 11 bases. The sequence was obtained from a male donor with early-stage non-small cell lung cancer. CDR3 nucleotide sequence: TGCAGCGGGGACAGGGGGGGAGAGACCCAGTACTTC. This gives the protein CSGDRGGETQYF. Filled out from reference TRBV29-1 and TRBJ2-5, the complete variable domain reads SAVISQKPSRDICQRGTSLTIQCQVDSQVTMMFWYRQQPGQSLTLIATANQGSEATYESGFVIDKFPISRPNLTFSTLTVSNMSPEDSSIYLCSGDRGGETQYFGPGTRLLVL.